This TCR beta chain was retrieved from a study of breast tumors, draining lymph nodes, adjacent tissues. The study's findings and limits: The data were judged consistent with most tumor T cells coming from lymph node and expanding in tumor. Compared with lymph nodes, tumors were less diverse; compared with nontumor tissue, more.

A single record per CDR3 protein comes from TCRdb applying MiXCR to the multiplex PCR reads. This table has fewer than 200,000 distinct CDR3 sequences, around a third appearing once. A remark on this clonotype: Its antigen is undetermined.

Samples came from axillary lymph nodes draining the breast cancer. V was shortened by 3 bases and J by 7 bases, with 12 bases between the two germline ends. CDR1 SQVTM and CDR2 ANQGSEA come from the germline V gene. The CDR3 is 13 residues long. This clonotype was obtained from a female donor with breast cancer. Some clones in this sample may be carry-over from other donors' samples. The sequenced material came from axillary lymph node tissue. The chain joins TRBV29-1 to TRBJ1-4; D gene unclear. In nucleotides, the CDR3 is TGCAGCGTTGACCTCGGGGTGGGTGAAAAACTGTTTTTT. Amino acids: CSVDLGVGEKLFF.